This is a list of T cell receptor beta chains from one sample in a study of molecular identifiers for immune sequencing clone quantification. In TCRdb, the PCR reads were re-called with MiXCR into one record per CDR3 protein. The sample lists 460,000 or so distinct CDR3 sequences, about a fifth occurring once. The sample taken for sequencing was naive CD8+ T cells from blood, with Jurkat cell RNA spiked in. All receptors derive from a human donor in good health. Some libraries in this study had Jurkat cell RNA spiked in. Each CDR3 is given with its conserved first and last residue. The order of the fields is D gene, CDR3 length, J gene, V gene, clone size, CDR3 DNA, CDR3 protein. A D gene is named only where the DNA matches it firmly. Only some rows state a clone size, as once, few, many or a class for expanded clones.

d_gene: TRBD1; len: 15; j_gene: TRBJ2-5; v_gene: TRBV7-7; abundance: many; CDR3nt: TGTGCCAGCAGCTTAGGGACAGGGGCTGGAGCGGCCCAGTACTTC; CDR3aa: CASSLGTGAGAAQYF
d_gene: -; len: 15; j_gene: TRBJ2-1; v_gene: TRBV5-4; abundance: -; CDR3nt: TGTGCCAGCAGCTCGGCACCGGGCCAGGGAGATGAGCAGTTCTTC; CDR3aa: CASSSAPGQGDEQFF
d_gene: -; len: 12; j_gene: TRBJ2-7; v_gene: TRBV6-5; abundance: many; CDR3nt: TGTGCCAGCGGGGGGTCCGTCTACGAGCAGTACTTC; CDR3aa: CASGGSVYEQYF
d_gene: TRBD1; len: 16; j_gene: TRBJ1-2; v_gene: TRBV13; abundance: few; CDR3nt: TGTGCCAGCAGCTTCCTTGGAGGGAAGGGGGCCTATGGCTACACCTTC; CDR3aa: CASSFLGGKGAYGYTF
d_gene: -; len: 13; j_gene: TRBJ2-7; v_gene: TRBV27; abundance: many; CDR3nt: TGTGCCAGCAGTCTGGGGTCGGGATACGAGCAGTACTTC; CDR3aa: CASSLGSGYEQYF
d_gene: -; len: 15; j_gene: TRBJ2-3; v_gene: TRBV6-6; abundance: many; CDR3nt: TGTGCCAGCAGTTACGGTACAGGTAGCACAGATACGCAGTATTTT; CDR3aa: CASSYGTGSTDTQYF
d_gene: -; len: 11; j_gene: TRBJ1-1; v_gene: TRBV29-1; abundance: many; CDR3nt: TGCAGCGTTCTTGCGTTCACTGAAGCTTTCTTT; CDR3aa: CSVLAFTEAFF
d_gene: -; len: 14; j_gene: TRBJ1-5; v_gene: TRBV12-5; abundance: many; CDR3nt: TGTGCTAGTGGTTTGGCTTCAGAGGTACAGCCCCAGCATTTT; CDR3aa: CASGLASEVQPQHF
d_gene: -; len: 14; j_gene: TRBJ2-5; v_gene: TRBV28; abundance: many; CDR3nt: TGTGCCAGCAGTCTCCGGGAATTCCAAGAGACCCAGTACTTC; CDR3aa: CASSLREFQETQYF
d_gene: TRBD2; len: 14; j_gene: TRBJ2-7; v_gene: TRBV5-6; abundance: many; CDR3nt: TGTGCCAGCAGCAAAGGGACTATCTCCTACGAGCAGTACTTC; CDR3aa: CASSKGTISYEQYF
d_gene: -; len: 15; j_gene: TRBJ1-2; v_gene: TRBV4-2; abundance: many; CDR3nt: TGTGCCAGCAGCCAAGTCGCGGTGGATCCGCATGGCTACACCTTC; CDR3aa: CASSQVAVDPHGYTF
d_gene: TRBD2; len: 19; j_gene: TRBJ2-4; v_gene: TRBV14; abundance: -; CDR3nt: TGTGCCAGCAGTCGACTAGCGGGAGCCCAAGGGGTAGCCAAAAACATTCAGTACTTC; CDR3aa: CASSRLAGAQGVAKNIQYF
d_gene: -; len: 14; j_gene: TRBJ2-7; v_gene: TRBV3-1; abundance: -; CDR3nt: TGTGCCAGCAGCCGAGAGCGGGTTTTGGACGAGCAGTACTTC; CDR3aa: CASSRERVLDEQYF
d_gene: TRBD2; len: 14; j_gene: TRBJ2-3; v_gene: TRBV28; abundance: -; CDR3nt: TGTGCCAGCAGTTTAGCGGGAGGCACAGATACGCTGTATTTT; CDR3aa: CASSLAGGTDTLYF
d_gene: -; len: 15; j_gene: TRBJ1-1; v_gene: TRBV4-3; abundance: many; CDR3nt: TGCGCCAGCAGCCAAGATTTTCATAGAGGCACTGAAGCTTTCTTT; CDR3aa: CASSQDFHRGTEAFF
d_gene: -; len: 12; j_gene: TRBJ2-5; v_gene: TRBV20-1; abundance: few; CDR3nt: TGCAGTGCTAGAGGTCCACAAGAGACCCAGTACTTC; CDR3aa: CSARGPQETQYF
d_gene: -; len: 16; j_gene: TRBJ1-4; v_gene: TRBV7-9; abundance: few; CDR3nt: TGTGCCAGCAGCTTAGGAGATGGAGGGTTTAGTGAAAAACTGTTTTTT; CDR3aa: CASSLGDGGFSEKLFF
d_gene: -; len: 15; j_gene: TRBJ2-5; v_gene: TRBV19; abundance: -; CDR3nt: TGTGCCAGTAGTATAGACGGGAGCGGCGTTGGGACCCAGTACTTC; CDR3aa: CASSIDGSGVGTQYF
d_gene: -; len: 14; j_gene: TRBJ1-1; v_gene: TRBV28; abundance: many; CDR3nt: TGTGCCAGCAGTTTTTTCAGGGATGGCACTGAAGCTTTCTTT; CDR3aa: CASSFFRDGTEAFF
d_gene: -; len: 16; j_gene: TRBJ2-1; v_gene: TRBV20-1; abundance: many; CDR3nt: TGCAGTGCTAGAGATCTGGGTGGCCTCACCTACAATGAGCAGTTCTTC; CDR3aa: CSARDLGGLTYNEQFF
d_gene: TRBD2; len: 16; j_gene: TRBJ2-5; v_gene: TRBV10-3; abundance: few; CDR3nt: TGTGCCATCAGCGATCTGCGTGGCGGGGGGGAAGAGACCCAGTACTTC; CDR3aa: CAISDLRGGGEETQYF
d_gene: -; len: 13; j_gene: TRBJ2-3; v_gene: TRBV7-9; abundance: many; CDR3nt: TGTGCCAGCAGCAGACCTGGGCCCGATACGCAGTATTTT; CDR3aa: CASSRPGPDTQYF
d_gene: TRBD1; len: 15; j_gene: TRBJ1-2; v_gene: TRBV2; abundance: few; CDR3nt: TGTGCCAGCAGTCCACCGGGACAGGGGGCAGGTGGCTACACCTTC; CDR3aa: CASSPPGQGAGGYTF
d_gene: TRBD1; len: 14; j_gene: TRBJ2-7; v_gene: TRBV7-9; abundance: -; CDR3nt: TGTGCCAGCAGCCCAGAACAGGGGGTGTACGAGCAGTACTTC; CDR3aa: CASSPEQGVYEQYF
d_gene: TRBD1; len: 17; j_gene: TRBJ2-3; v_gene: TRBV27; abundance: few; CDR3nt: TGTGCCAGCAGTTGGAAATCCCAGGGGGCAAGGGGAGATACGCAGTATTTT; CDR3aa: CASSWKSQGARGDTQYF
d_gene: TRBD1; len: 17; j_gene: TRBJ1-2; v_gene: TRBV4-1; abundance: many; CDR3nt: TGCGCCAGCAGCCAAGATATTGGACAGGCAAGAGCCCATGGCTACACCTTC; CDR3aa: CASSQDIGQARAHGYTF
d_gene: -; len: 15; j_gene: TRBJ1-1; v_gene: TRBV7-6; abundance: many; CDR3nt: TGTGCCAGCAGCTTAGCGTTGGGACCGAACACTGAAGCTTTCTTT; CDR3aa: CASSLALGPNTEAFF
d_gene: -; len: 14; j_gene: TRBJ1-2; v_gene: TRBV4-3; abundance: few; CDR3nt: TGCGCCAGCAGCCACGGGGGAGGAGGCTATGGCTACACCTTC; CDR3aa: CASSHGGGGYGYTF
d_gene: TRBD1; len: 17; j_gene: TRBJ1-3; v_gene: TRBV5-1; abundance: many; CDR3nt: TGCGCCAGCAGCCCCGGGACAGCTCTGGGGACTGGAAACACCATATATTTT; CDR3aa: CASSPGTALGTGNTIYF
d_gene: TRBD2; len: 15; j_gene: TRBJ2-3; v_gene: TRBV27; abundance: many; CDR3nt: TGTGCCAGCAGTCCCCGACTAGCAGCTCCAGATACGCAGTATTTT; CDR3aa: CASSPRLAAPDTQYF
d_gene: -; len: 13; j_gene: TRBJ1-2; v_gene: TRBV30; abundance: -; CDR3nt: TGTGCCCAGTCCGGGGGGAGTAGGGGTGGCTACACCTTC; CDR3aa: CAQSGGSRGGYTF
d_gene: -; len: 15; j_gene: TRBJ2-7; v_gene: TRBV4-3; abundance: -; CDR3nt: TGCGCCAGCAGCCAAGACAGGCATGCCACCTACGAGCAGTGCTTC; CDR3aa: CASSQDRHATYEQCF
d_gene: -; len: 14; j_gene: TRBJ1-1; v_gene: TRBV7-9; abundance: -; CDR3nt: TGTGCCAGCAGCCCCAGGGTAGGGGACACTGAAGCTTTCTTT; CDR3aa: CASSPRVGDTEAFF
d_gene: -; len: 16; j_gene: TRBJ2-7; v_gene: TRBV5-6; abundance: few; CDR3nt: TGTGCCAGCAGCTTTTGGGTATCGGGAGTGGATTACGAGCAGTACTTC; CDR3aa: CASSFWVSGVDYEQYF
d_gene: TRBD2; len: 17; j_gene: TRBJ2-5; v_gene: TRBV7-9; abundance: few; CDR3nt: TGTGCCAGCAGCCCGAGACTAGCGGGGGGTATTCAAGAGACCCAGTACTTC; CDR3aa: CASSPRLAGGIQETQYF
d_gene: -; len: 16; j_gene: TRBJ2-2; v_gene: TRBV2; abundance: few; CDR3nt: TGTGCCAGCAGTGACCCGCAGGTGACAAGCACCGGGGAGCTGTTTTTT; CDR3aa: CASSDPQVTSTGELFF
d_gene: -; len: 17; j_gene: TRBJ2-7; v_gene: TRBV13; abundance: -; CDR3nt: TGTGCCAGCAGCTCAACCGAGGGACTCTCAACCCCCTACGAGCAGTACTTC; CDR3aa: CASSSTEGLSTPYEQYF
d_gene: -; len: 13; j_gene: TRBJ2-7; v_gene: TRBV6-5; abundance: many; CDR3nt: TGTGCCAGCAGTTGGGACGGCTCCTACGAGCAGTACTTC; CDR3aa: CASSWDGSYEQYF
d_gene: TRBD1; len: 13; j_gene: TRBJ2-1; v_gene: TRBV27; abundance: many; CDR3nt: TGTGCCAGCAGTTTATACAGGGGCGATAGGCAGTTCTTC; CDR3aa: CASSLYRGDRQFF
d_gene: -; len: 10; j_gene: TRBJ2-3; v_gene: TRBV7-9; abundance: -; CDR3nt: TGTGCCAGCAGCTTGGGTACGCAGTATTTT; CDR3aa: CASSLGTQYF
d_gene: TRBD1; len: 15; j_gene: TRBJ2-7; v_gene: TRBV9; abundance: few; CDR3nt: TGTGCCAGCAGCGAAGGACAGGGGCCGGCCTACGAGCAGTACTTC; CDR3aa: CASSEGQGPAYEQYF
d_gene: TRBD1; len: 14; j_gene: TRBJ2-3; v_gene: TRBV9; abundance: many; CDR3nt: TGTGCCAGCAGCGAGGGACAGGGGTTGGATACGCAGTATTTT; CDR3aa: CASSEGQGLDTQYF
d_gene: TRBD1; len: 16; j_gene: TRBJ2-7; v_gene: TRBV7-8; abundance: -; CDR3nt: TGTGCCAGCAGTCGCAGGAGGGACAGGGGGCTAGACGAGCAGTACTTC; CDR3aa: CASSRRRDRGLDEQYF
d_gene: -; len: 14; j_gene: TRBJ2-7; v_gene: TRBV6-2/TRBV6-3; abundance: few; CDR3nt: TGTGCCAGCAGTACCCTCGAAGGGTGGGCCGAGCAGTACTTC; CDR3aa: CASSTLEGWAEQYF
d_gene: TRBD2; len: 17; j_gene: TRBJ2-3; v_gene: TRBV4-3; abundance: few; CDR3nt: TGCGCCAGCAGCCAAGACTCTGCACTAGCGTACGCAGATACGCAGTATTTT; CDR3aa: CASSQDSALAYADTQYF
d_gene: -; len: 15; j_gene: TRBJ1-1; v_gene: TRBV6-1; abundance: -; CDR3nt: TGTGCCAGCAGTTACTCGACGTCCGGGACCACTGGAGCTTTCTTT; CDR3aa: CASSYSTSGTTGAFF
d_gene: -; len: 13; j_gene: TRBJ1-5; v_gene: TRBV2; abundance: -; CDR3nt: TGTGCCAGCAGTGACACTTGGGATCAGCCCCAGCATTTT; CDR3aa: CASSDTWDQPQHF
d_gene: -; len: 16; j_gene: TRBJ2-3; v_gene: TRBV28; abundance: many; CDR3nt: TGTGCCAGCGTGGGCCCCCGGGACTCAAGCACAGATACGCAGTATTTT; CDR3aa: CASVGPRDSSTDTQYF
d_gene: TRBD2; len: 14; j_gene: TRBJ2-3; v_gene: TRBV19; abundance: many; CDR3nt: TGTGCCAGACCCTCGGGCGGGAGTACAGATACGCAGTATTTT; CDR3aa: CARPSGGSTDTQYF